This passage covers 10 T cell receptor beta chains from one sample sequenced in a study of blood T cells in healthy people across ages. Alongside a J-beta primer mix, a sample-barcoded 5' primer served in a second PCR lasting about 6 to 12 cycles. In TCRdb, the 5' RACE reads were re-called with MiXCR into one record per CDR3 protein. The data contain around 1,000,000 distinct CDR3 sequences, around two fifths of them singletons. Sequenced input: blood. The receptors come from a man aged 18 to 29 in good health.

This clonotype showed up just once. V is TRBV20-1 and J is TRBJ2-3, with D unclear. V shed 0 bases and J shed 8 bases, with 6 bases lying between them. The V gene's germline CDR1 is DFQATT and CDR2 SNEGSKA (reference sequence). The CDR3 loop spans 11 amino acids. CDR3: CSAREPGTQYF. The CDR3 DNA is TGCAGTGCTAGAGAGCCGGGTACGCAGTATTTT.

V and J are TRBV10-3 and TRBJ1-1, with unresolved D. Per the germline V gene, CDR1 is ENHRY and CDR2 is SYGVKD. CDR3 length: 12 amino acids. Trimming stripped 8 bases from V and 2 bases from J, with 9 bases between. The CDR3 loop is CAISADNTEAFF. CDR3 in DNA: TGTGCCATCTCCGCGGACAACACTGAAGCTTTCTTT.

This clonotype was seen repeatedly, ten times or more. The V gene is TRBV5-1, the J gene TRBJ2-1; TRBD2 aligns across 15 bases. Germline CDR1 reads SGHRS; CDR2 reads YFSETQ. J gave up 6 bases and V 5 bases, and 0 bases lay outside the gene matches. The CDR3 is 14 amino acids. This chain's CDR3 is CASRGLAGGNEQFF. In DNA form, the CDR3 reads TGCGCCAGCAGGGGACTAGCGGGGGGCAATGAGCAGTTCTTC.

This clonotype has ten or more counts. J is TRBJ2-1 and V is TRBV7-2; TRBD1 might be the D (5 bases). The CDR3 has 15 residues. V gave up 1 base and J gave up 2 bases, with 9 bases separating them. The V gene's germline CDR1 is SGHTA and CDR2 FQGNSA. The CDR3 region is CASSLGQTAYNEQFF. The CDR3 nucleotides are TGTGCCAGCAGCTTAGGACAGACCGCCTACAATGAGCAGTTCTTC. Based on the CDR3 plus reference TRBV7-2 and TRBJ2-1, the full variable domain is GAGVSQSPSNKVTEKGKDVELRCDPISGHTALYWYRQSLGQGLEFLIYFQGNSAPDKSGLPSDRFSAERTGGSVSTLTIQRTQQEDSAVYLCASSLGQTAYNEQFFGPGTRLTVL.

The rearrangement joins TRBV20-1 to TRBJ2-3; D perhaps matches TRBD1 (6 bases). V was clipped by 3 bases and J by 1 base, with 17 bases between them. The CDR3 is 16 amino acids. Germline assignment: CDR1 DFQATT and CDR2 SNEGSKA (reference sequence). Here the CDR3 reads CSASLGATMGTDTQYF. CDR3 coding DNA: TGCAGTGCTAGTCTGGGGGCCACAATGGGCACAGATACGCAGTATTTT.

Only one count was recorded for this clonotype. For the CDR3, the DNA is TGTGCCAGTAGGGACACTGGCCGAACCAATGAGCAGTTCTTC. The encoded protein is CASRDTGRTNEQFF. The chain couples TRBV19 to TRBJ2-1; TRBD1 might be the D (5 bases). Germline V gene data show CDR1 as LNHDA and CDR2 as SQIVND (reference sequence). This CDR3 has 14 amino acids. V was clipped by 6 bases and J by 6 bases, with 15 bases between them.

The V and J genes are TRBV20-1 and TRBJ2-6; possible D gene TRBD2, 5 bases. V was cut by 5 bases and J by 2 bases, with 13 bases left in between. CDR3 length: 15 residues. Germline CDR1 and CDR2: DFQATT and SNEGSKA (reference sequence). The CDR3 DNA follows: TGCAGTGCTCGTTACGACGGGGCTGGGGCCAACGTCCTGACTTTC. Its translation is CSARYDGAGANVLTF.

The chain joins TRBV7-9 to TRBJ1-1; D is unresolved. The CDR3 contains 13 residues. Trimming left V 6 bases short and J 0 bases short, with 8 bases between. CDR1 is SEHNR, CDR2 FQNEAQ, per germline (reference sequence). CDR3 nucleotides: TGTGCCAGCAGGTCATCCCTGAACACTGAAGCTTTCTTT. Its translation: CASRSSLNTEAFF.

The rearrangement uses TRBV20-1 and TRBJ2-7; a possible D gene is TRBD1 (6 bases). The J call is in doubt because the DNA end fits TRBJ2-1 better. Germline V CDR1 and CDR2: DFQATT, SNEGSKA (reference sequence). CDR3 length: 15 residues. The CDR3 region has the DNA TGCAGTGCTAGAACTCCAGGGGCCAGAAATTACGAGCAGTTCTTC. It specifies CSARTPGARNYEQFF.

This clonotype showed up just a few times. The rearrangement joins TRBV5-1 to TRBJ2-3; D is unresolved. Germline V gives CDR1 SGHRS, CDR2 YFSETQ. CDR3 length equals 14 residues. Trimming took off 2 bases at V and 3 bases at J, with 10 bases between the two ends. CDR3 DNA: TGCGCCAGCAGCTTTTCCCTAGGTACAGATACGCAGTATTTT. This encodes CASSFSLGTDTQYF.